This T cell receptor (beta chain) was sequenced for a study of cytomegalovirus exposure and HLA in healthy donors. On the study more broadly: It was reported in a later analysis that the same platform had been used for the roughly 130 validation repertoires as for the 550 to 750 first-cohort repertoires. Study-level results: Most TCR sequences were uncommon, yet certain public TCRs appeared in many donors. In the 90 to 150 validation repertoires, approximately 94% of cluster scores exceeded 0, per a later analysis.

Comments on this clone: As yet, its antigen is unknown.

Germline-derived CDR1 and CDR2 are SGDLS and YYNGEE. The germline V and J ends were trimmed by 3 bases and 4 bases, with 19 bases remaining between them. This CDR3 contains 17 residues. Measured with immunoSEQ multiplex PCR; TCRdb has only the in-frame clones, and not every one. The table shows about 160,000 clones, with roughly 83% occurring only once. The donors were in the roughly 120-subject validation cohort; that cohort was separate from the 666-subject first cohort. Sequencing was carried out using PBMCs. The TCR sequence derives from a young man in good health and CMV-seropositive. The chain employs TRBV9 and TRBJ2-2, with a weak D call TRBD1 (6 bases). This CDR3 is CASSGDGVDRTTGELFF. CDR3 nucleotide sequence: TGTGCCAGCAGCGGCGACGGGGTCGACAGGACCACCGGGGAGCTGTTTTTT.